This T cell receptor beta chain is from a study of blood T cell repertoires in COVID-19. Study-level background: Material from acute and convalescent COVID-19 was sourced from the United States, Italy and Spain.

As processed by the authors: Estimation of nucleated cell counts relied on the amplification of reference gene primers. This table comes from immunoSEQ multiplex PCR, and its TCRdb copy is limited to in-frame clones, with some not included. The DNA gave D and trimming, while V, J and clone size come from that table. The data show about 76,000 clones, roughly 80% seen once. Germline CDR1 SEHNR, CDR2 FQNEAQ (reference sequence). V shed 0 bases and J 4 bases; nucleotides not matched to a gene: 5. The CDR3 spans 15 residues. This sequence joins TRBV7-9 and TRBJ1-2, with TRBD1 matching 7 bases. The sample was peripheral blood. The clonotype comes from a human donor in a cohort sampled during active COVID-19. The CDR3 reads CASSLAVTGIYGYTF. As DNA, the CDR3 is TGTGCCAGCAGCTTAGCCGTGACAGGGATCTATGGCTACACCTTC. The complete variable domain, with remaining parts taken from reference TRBV7-9 and TRBJ1-2, reads DTGVSQNPRHKITKRGQNVTFRCDPISEHNRLYWYRQTLGQGPEFLTYFQNEAQLEKSRLLSDRFSAERPKGSFSTLEIQRTEQGDSAMYLCASSLAVTGIYGYTFGSGTRLTVV.